This record covers a single T cell receptor (beta chain). An amount of RNA that ranged from roughly 0.5 to 1 ug was reverse transcribed with random hexamers. Via MiXCR, TCRdb re-called the immunoSEQ multiplex PCR reads, giving one row per CDR3 protein. The data show some 190,000 distinct CDR3 sequences, about 95% seen once. This entry is derived from a study of CD8 T cells in Susac syndrome. V was pared by 3 bases and J by 8 bases, with 5 bases between. The germline V gene encodes CDR1 MNHEY and CDR2 SVGAGI. CDR3 length: 11 amino acids. The receptor comes from a human donor with Susac syndrome. The specimen was CD4+ T cells from PBMCs. This chain connects TRBV6-5 to TRBJ2-1; D remains unclear. The CDR3 sequence is CASSYRYEQFF. CDR3 bases: TGTGCCAGCAGTTATAGATATGAGCAGTTCTTC.